Listed here is a single T cell receptor (beta chain). The target antigen is unknown. This specimen belongs to a study of CD8 T cell repertoires and HIV-1 epitope variants. As for the study in general: Controls were a CMV, EBV and flu pool, Ebola AY9, and no peptide.

Germline values: CDR1 MNHNS, CDR2 SASEGT. The CDR3 covers 13 residues. V was clipped by 6 bases and J by 4 bases, with 9 bases between them. Here immunoSEQ multiplex PCR was the method, and the copy in TCRdb shows in-frame clones only, minus some. Here the sample spans some 6,000 clones, about 65% being singletons. The chain uses TRBV6-1 and TRBJ2-2; D perhaps matches TRBD1 (6 bases). The sequencing input was cultured CD8+ T cells derived from PBMCs. The receptor was isolated from a male donor with HIV. The CDR3 region is CASSSDSTGELFF. CDR3 DNA: TGTGCCAGCAGCTCGGACAGCACCGGGGAGCTGTTTTTT.